This T cell receptor (beta chain) was identified during a study of T-cell memory formation after mild COVID-19. Study details: Largely, the TCR clusters proved donor specific. Study-wide points: Chiefly within CM and EM were the contracting CD4+ clones; CD8+ ones were within EMRA.

There are a few counts of this clonotype. Antigen unknown. Each CDR3 protein is one row after TCRdb ran MiXCR on the 5' RACE reads. Altogether around 410,000 distinct CDR3 sequences are present, more than 20% being singletons, with the ten largest covering around 14%. This CDR3 has 16 residues. Germline values: CDR1 SGHRS, CDR2 YFSETQ. Unmatched junction bases numbered 8, after V lost 4 bases and J lost 4 bases. The source material was PBMCs or a T cell subset sorted from them (not recorded which). The V gene is TRBV5-1, the J gene TRBJ2-3, with 11 bases lining up with TRBD2. The TCR comes from an adult woman who had mild COVID-19 (a few samples of this study predate the infection). Cell type and time point are not known. The CDR3 sequence is CASSHGVAGGPDTQYF. In DNA form, the CDR3 reads TGCGCCAGCAGCCACGGGGTAGCGGGAGGGCCAGATACGCAGTATTTT.